This TCR beta chain was profiled in a study of T cells in Graves' hyperthyroidism and ophthalmopathy. Study-level background: Any treatment followed the collection of peripheral blood at initial diagnosis. General observations from the study: Most expanded thyroid clonotypes above 0.001 recurred in blood.

This clonotype was seen ten or more times. Its antigen is currently unknown. V was trimmed by 6 bases and J by 3 bases, leaving 18 bases between them. Germline assignment: CDR1 SNHLY and CDR2 FYNNEI. The CDR3 runs 15 residues. The CDR3 regions of TCR beta were amplified from RNA transcripts. With the HTBI primer set, the TCR CDR3 went through a first round of RT-PCR. TCRdb re-called the multiplex PCR reads through MiXCR, storing one row per CDR3 protein. The table includes approximately 420,000 distinct CDR3 sequences, 15% detected once. Diagnoses rested on clinical symptoms, serum thyroxine and TRAb, thyroid ultrasound and orbital computed tomography.

The sequenced sample consisted of blood. The source of this sequence is a woman aged 25 to 39 with Graves' hyperthyroidism. The rearrangement links TRBV2 to TRBJ2-7; D perhaps matches TRBD2 (6 bases). CDR3 sequence (DNA): TGTGCCAGCAGAACGGGACTTCGAGCTGACTACGAGCAGTACTTC. Amino acid sequence: CASRTGLRADYEQYF.